These 9 T cell receptor beta chains were all obtained from the same sample, sequenced in a study of T cells in pancreatic ductal adenocarcinoma. Sequencing was performed with immunoSEQ multiplex PCR; in TCRdb, only in-frame clones are kept and a portion is missing. The profile shows roughly 100,000 clones, about 95% of them singletons. No neoadjuvant therapy was given to the selected pancreatic ductal adenocarcinoma patients before their surgery. The source material was PBMCs. All receptors come from a human donor with pancreatic ductal adenocarcinoma.

The chain links TRBV28 to TRBJ2-5, with no clear D. Germline lookup yields CDR1 MDHEN and CDR2 SYDVKM. Between the trimmed V and J ends, which lost 5 bases and 4 bases, there was a span of 14 bases. There are 14 residues in the CDR3. CDR3 loop: CASSPPTRVETQYF. CDR3 nucleotide sequence: TGTGCCAGCAGTCCCCCGACTCGGGTAGAGACCCAGTACTTC.

This sequence joins TRBV4-1 and TRBJ1-4; 7 bases map to TRBD1. With V trimmed by 2 bases and J by 8 bases, 5 bases remained unmatched. Germline lookup yields CDR1 MGHRA and CDR2 YSYEKL. The length of the CDR3 is 14 residues. The CDR3 is CASSQQGGYEKLFF. Written as DNA, the CDR3 is TGCGCCAGCAGCCAACAGGGGGGATACGAAAAACTGTTTTTT.

The gene calls are TRBV2 and TRBJ1-5, with 7 nucleotides matching TRBD1. This CDR3 is 14 amino acids long. V shed 3 bases and J 4 bases; nucleotides not matched to a gene: 3. Germline CDR1 and CDR2: SNHLY and FYNNEI. CDR3 bases: TGTGCCAGCAGTGAGGGACAGTATAATCAGCCCCAGCATTTT. Its translation is CASSEGQYNQPQHF.

The chain uses TRBV7-2 and TRBJ2-1, with TRBD2 identical over 7 bases. There are 16 residues in the CDR3. Trimming removed 6 bases from V and 3 bases from J; junction bases left unmatched: 11. Germline V gives CDR1 SGHTA, CDR2 FQGNSA. The CDR3 DNA reads as TGTGCCAGCAGTGAGGACGCTAGCGGCAACTACAATGAGCAGTTCTTC. It specifies CASSEDASGNYNEQFF.

V usage is TRBV7-6 and J usage is TRBJ2-2, with 7 nucleotides matching TRBD2. The V gene end was trimmed by 1 base and the J gene end by 4 bases; junction bases not matched to a gene: 9. Germline CDR1 SGHVS, CDR2 FNYEAQ. The CDR3 has 17 amino acids. In DNA, the CDR3 is TGTGCCAGCAGCTTAGTCGGTAGGGCGGGAGTCACCGGGGAGCTGTTTTTT. It codes for CASSLVGRAGVTGELFF.

The rearrangement uses TRBV18 and TRBJ1-1; possibly TRBD1 for D (5 bases). Trimming shortened V by 6 bases and J by 1 base, and 9 bases separated the two germline ends. In germline, CDR1 is KGHSH, CDR2 LQKENI. CDR3 size: 13 residues. CDR3 residues: CASSTDRNTEAFF. CDR3 DNA: TGTGCCAGCTCGACAGACAGGAACACTGAAGCTTTCTTT.

The chain is built from TRBV28 and TRBJ2-3; perhaps TRBD2 as D (6 bases). Germline CDR1 MDHEN, CDR2 SYDVKM. The V and J ends lost 8 bases and 5 bases respectively, with 17 bases between them. This CDR3 comprises 14 residues. The DNA of the CDR3 is TGTGCCAGCCGAATAGCGACAGCGGGAGATACGCAGTATTTT. Translating gives CASRIATAGDTQYF.

This rearrangement joins TRBV18 to TRBJ1-2; tentative D call: TRBD1 (5 bases). V was cut by 0 bases and J by 7 bases, with 12 bases left in between. The CDR3 runs 14 residues. Per germline, CDR1 KGHSH and CDR2 LQKENI. The CDR3 protein is CASSPPGGVGGYTF. Here the CDR3 DNA reads TGTGCCAGCTCACCACCGGGGGGGGTCGGTGGCTACACCTTC.

This clone was picked up one time. The chain recombines TRBV7-8 with TRBJ2-1, with D unclear. Per the germline V gene, CDR1 is SGHVS and CDR2 is FQNEAQ. The CDR3 is made up of 13 amino acids. V lost 3 bases and J 8 bases, leaving 11 bases between the germline ends. The CDR3 region has the DNA TGTGCCAGCAGCTTGCACCTTGCAGATGAGCAGTTCTTC. This sequence encodes CASSLHLADEQFF.